Below, 20 T cell receptor beta chains from the same sample are listed, as sequenced in a study of identical twins. From the 5' RACE reads, TCRdb called clonotypes with MiXCR, one entry per CDR3 protein. This repertoire shows roughly 630,000 distinct CDR3 sequences, roughly 7.2% found once; its top ten account for 1.6%. The same sample was also used in a study of yellow fever vaccine responses in identical twins.

Material for sequencing was PBMCs. The receptors here all came from a woman between 18 and 29 years old in good health.

This clonotype has more than one count but fewer than ten. DNA of the CDR3: TGTGCCAGCAGCCCCGGGTTGGGTCTAGCGGGAACCTACGAGCAGTACTTC. It encodes CASSPGLGLAGTYEQYF. This chain uses TRBV5-7 with TRBJ2-7; 9 bases are a match to TRBD2. TRBV5-7 is an open reading frame, and its role is uncertain. The V gene end was trimmed by 4 bases and the J gene end by 2 bases; junction bases not matched to a gene: 13. This CDR3 is 17 amino acids long.

The chain carries TRBV4-1 and TRBJ2-1; a possible D gene is TRBD1 (5 bases). Trimming pared 1 base from V and 8 bases from J, leaving 12 bases between. The CDR3 totals 14 residues. CDR1 is MGHRA, CDR2 YSYEKL, per germline. The CDR3 here is CASSQGPQGDEQFF. Here the CDR3 DNA reads TGCGCCAGCAGCCAAGGACCTCAGGGCGATGAGCAGTTCTTC.

The CDR3 loop is CASRGLAGGPVDNEQFF. Written as DNA, the CDR3 is TGTGCCAGCCGGGGACTAGCGGGGGGACCCGTAGACAATGAGCAGTTCTTC. The chain combines TRBV7-9 with TRBJ2-1; 15 bases agree with TRBD2. V gave up 8 bases and J gave up 5 bases; unmatched junction bases: 10. The CDR3 has 17 residues. Germline loops: CDR1 SEHNR, CDR2 FQNEAQ (reference sequence). The full variable domain, its missing parts supplied by reference TRBV7-9 and TRBJ2-1, is DTGVSQNPRHKITKRGQNVTFRCDPISEHNRLYWYRQTLGQGPEFLTYFQNEAQLEKSRLLSDRFSAERPKGSFSTLEIQRTEQGDSAMYLCASRGLAGGPVDNEQFFGPGTRLTVL.

The V call is TRBV10-3, the J call TRBJ2-1; 10 bases are a match to TRBD2. After removal of 2 bases from V and 8 bases from J, the junction contained 3 bases not matched to a gene. CDR3 length equals 14 residues. Germline CDR1 and CDR2: ENHRY and SYGVKD. CDR3 sequence: CAISESGGVDEQFF. The CDR3 DNA reads TGTGCCATCAGTGAGAGCGGGGGGGTCGATGAGCAGTTCTTC.

The gene calls are TRBV12-3 or TRBV12-4 and TRBJ2-7; the match to TRBD1 covers 9 bases. The CDR3 spans 15 residues. V shed 6 bases and J 1 base; nucleotides not matched to a gene: 7. The chain's CDR3 is CASSPGGTGSYEQYF. In nucleotides, the CDR3 is TGTGCCAGCAGCCCAGGTGGGACAGGGTCCTACGAGCAGTACTTC.

This clonotype was seen ten or more times. The chain carries TRBV20-1 and TRBJ2-1; the D gene is possibly TRBD1 (6 bases). Germline V CDR1 and CDR2: DFQATT, SNEGSKA (reference sequence). The CDR3 is 13 amino acids. The V gene lost 2 bases and the J gene lost 5 bases, with 10 bases spanning the gap. CDR3 nucleotides: TGCAGTGCTAGATCCAGGGGAGACAATGAGCAGTTCTTC. Protein: CSARSRGDNEQFF.

The chain uses TRBV3-1 and TRBJ2-6, with 8 bases aligning to TRBD1. The germline V gene has CDR1 LGHDT and CDR2 YNNKEL (reference sequence). V lost 4 bases and J lost 2; bases outside the gene matches: 10. The CDR3 covers 18 residues. The DNA for the CDR3 is TGTGCCAGCAGCCCTTATGTGGGACAGGTGGCTGGGGCCAACGTCCTGACTTTC. Residues: CASSPYVGQVAGANVLTF. Full variable domain (outside the CDR3, taken from reference TRBV3-1 and TRBJ2-6): DTAVSQTPKYLVTQMGNDKSIKCEQNLGHDTMYWYKQDSKKFLKIMFSYNNKELIINETVPNRFSPKSPDKAHLNLHINSLELGDSAVYFCASSPYVGQVAGANVLTFGAGSRLTVL.

This clonotype was counted a few times. The CDR3, as DNA: TGCGCCAGCAGCGGTTCTGGGTTTGATGAAAAACTGTTTTTT. It yields the protein CASSGSGFDEKLFF. The V call is TRBV5-1, the J call TRBJ1-4; D uncertain. This CDR3 spans 14 amino acids. Looked up from germline, CDR1 is SGHRS and CDR2 is YFSETQ. The V gene lost 4 bases and the J gene lost 6 bases, with 13 bases spanning the gap.

The chain joins TRBV27 to TRBJ2-3, with D perhaps TRBD1 (5 bases). Trimming removed 6 bases from V and 1 base from J, with 17 bases in between. Germline assignment: CDR1 MNHEY and CDR2 SMNVEV (reference sequence). The CDR3 is 16 amino acids. The CDR3 DNA sequence: TGTGCCAGCAGCGCAATTCAGGGTAGGGGCACAGATACGCAGTATTTT. Encoded protein: CASSAIQGRGTDTQYF.

The chain employs TRBV12-3 or TRBV12-4 and TRBJ2-4, with 9 bases matching TRBD1. This CDR3 has 16 amino acids. With 7 bases clipped from V and 0 bases from J, the junction kept 7 bases outside the gene matches. This CDR3 reads CASKKDRGIAKNIQYF. As DNA, the CDR3 is TGTGCCAGCAAGAAGGACAGGGGCATAGCCAAAAACATTCAGTACTTC.

This clonotype was seen a handful of times. The J gene is TRBJ1-2, the V gene TRBV10-3; 8 positions match TRBD1. The V segment lost 3 bases and the J segment 2 bases; nucleotides outside the gene matches: 11. This CDR3 has 17 residues. Looked up from germline, CDR1 is ENHRY and CDR2 is SYGVKD. The CDR3 reads CAISDPSAGTGNYGYTF. DNA of the CDR3: TGTGCCATCAGTGACCCCTCCGCCGGGACAGGCAACTATGGCTACACCTTC.

This clonotype was seen repeatedly, ten times or more. The V gene is TRBV11-1, the J gene TRBJ2-4, with 9 nucleotides matching TRBD2. CDR1 SGHAT and CDR2 FQDESV come from the germline V gene (reference sequence). This CDR3 comprises 21 residues. With 1 base clipped from V and 0 bases from J, the junction kept 16 bases outside the gene matches. The CDR3 coding sequence is TGTGCCAGCAGCTTAGGTCTAGCGGGGCTTGGGTCCCCACTAGCCAAAAACATTCAGTACTTC. It codes for CASSLGLAGLGSPLAKNIQYF.

This clonotype was observed many times. V is TRBV6-2 or TRBV6-3 and J is TRBJ2-1, with TRBD2 matching over 12 bases. Germline V gene sequence: CDR1 MNHEY, CDR2 SVGEGT. V shed 6 bases, J shed 4 bases, and the junction held 4 bases outside the gene matches. This CDR3 region has 15 residues. The CDR3 DNA reads as TGTGCCAGCAGGCCTAGCGGGGGGGTTTACAATGAGCAGTTCTTC. Translating gives CASRPSGGVYNEQFF.

V and J are TRBV5-1 and TRBJ2-7; 7 bases are a match to TRBD1. Germline V CDR1 and CDR2: SGHRS, YFSETQ. This CDR3 is 17 amino acids long. The junction had 17 bases not matched to a gene; V was cut back by 4 bases and J by 4 bases. The DNA for the CDR3 is TGCGCCAGCAGCCCCCGCGAGTCCTTAGGGGGCAGGTACGAGCAGTACTTC. It translates to CASSPRESLGGRYEQYF.

This clonotype was detected many times. The J gene is TRBJ2-5, the V gene TRBV4-1; TRBD1 or TRBD2 may be the D gene (5 bases each). Germline assignment: CDR1 MGHRA and CDR2 YSYEKL. The CDR3 is 16 residues long. V was pared by 3 bases and J by 3 bases, with 17 bases between. CDR3 sequence reads: CASSQKGRVNEETQYF. In DNA form, the CDR3 reads TGCGCCAGCAGCCAGAAGGGACGGGTCAACGAAGAGACCCAGTACTTC.

This rearrangement joins TRBV5-4 to TRBJ2-7; D is unresolved. The CDR3 contains 16 residues. Germline V gives CDR1 SGHNT, CDR2 YYREEE (reference sequence). The ends were cut back, 2 bases at V and 5 bases at J, with 20 bases in the middle. CDR3: CASSLAELLFLDEQYF. Here the CDR3 DNA reads TGTGCCAGCAGCTTAGCCGAGCTGCTGTTCCTTGACGAGCAGTACTTC.

There are many counts of this clonotype. The chain recombines TRBV7-9 with TRBJ2-5, with 7 bases identical to TRBD2. The CDR3 is 16 residues long. V lost 6 bases to trimming and J lost 0 bases; unmatched junction nucleotides: 10. Germline V gene data show CDR1 as SEHNR and CDR2 as FQNEAQ (reference sequence). The CDR3 protein is CASSSPEGTNQETQYF. The CDR3 region has the DNA TGTGCCAGCAGTTCACCGGAAGGGACTAACCAAGAGACCCAGTACTTC.

This clonotype has only a few counts. The V and J genes are TRBV4-1 and TRBJ2-5, with D maybe TRBD2 (6 bases). The V end was cut by 3 bases, the J end by 5 bases, with 16 bases between. The CDR3 spans 15 residues. Germline-derived CDR1 and CDR2 are MGHRA and YSYEKL. CDR3 sequence: CASSHSASVWETQYF. As DNA, the CDR3 is TGCGCCAGCAGCCACTCGGCTAGCGTGTGGGAGACCCAGTACTTC.

The rearrangement uses TRBV24-1 and TRBJ2-3, with 9 positions matching TRBD2. Germline V gene data show CDR1 as KGHDR and CDR2 as SFDVKD. The CDR3 contains 16 residues. The V segment lost 2 bases and the J segment 0 bases; nucleotides outside the gene matches: 2. CDR3 nucleotides: TGTGCCACCAGTGATTCCGGACTAGCGAGCACAGATACGCAGTATTTT. It codes for CATSDSGLASTDTQYF.

This clonotype was seen a few times. The chain couples TRBV7-2 to TRBJ1-1; a weak D match, TRBD1 (6 bases). Germline loops: CDR1 SGHTA, CDR2 FQGNSA. This CDR3 is 14 amino acids long. Trimming took off 4 bases at V and 0 bases at J, with 9 bases between the two ends. The CDR3 bases are TGTGCCAGCAGCTACCACAGGGTGAACACTGAAGCTTTCTTT. Its protein product is CASSYHRVNTEAFF.